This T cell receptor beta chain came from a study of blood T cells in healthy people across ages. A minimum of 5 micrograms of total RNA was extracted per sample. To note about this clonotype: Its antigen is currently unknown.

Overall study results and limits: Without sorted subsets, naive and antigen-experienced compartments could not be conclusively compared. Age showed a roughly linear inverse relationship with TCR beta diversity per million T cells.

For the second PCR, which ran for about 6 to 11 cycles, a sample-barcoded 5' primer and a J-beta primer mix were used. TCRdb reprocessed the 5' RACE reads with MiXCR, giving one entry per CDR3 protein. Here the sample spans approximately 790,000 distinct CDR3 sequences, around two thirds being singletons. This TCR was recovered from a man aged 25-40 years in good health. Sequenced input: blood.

The CDR3 nucleotides read TGTGCCAGCAGCCCGTCAGAGAGGGTGCAGCCCCAGCATTTT. Its translation is CASSPSERVQPQHF. The rearrangement joins TRBV7-9 to TRBJ1-5; no firm D call. CDR1 SEHNR and CDR2 FQNEAQ come from the germline V gene (reference sequence). The germline V and J ends were trimmed by 5 bases and 7 bases, with 15 bases remaining between them. The CDR3 consists of 14 residues.